This T cell receptor (beta chain) emerged from a study of blood T cell repertoires in COVID-19. On the study more broadly: T cells, B-cell-depleted T cells, or PBMCs provided the cDNA or gDNA that served as material.

Methods used by the authors: Nucleated cell counts were estimated from reference gene primer amplification. Clones were read by immunoSEQ multiplex PCR, and TCRdb kept only the in-frame ones, dropping some. V and J calls and clone size are as listed in that table; D and trimming were resolved from the DNA. This table has 120,000 or so clones, about 79% appearing once. This clone is labeled medium-sized (0.01 to 0.1%). Trimming shortened V by 0 bases and J by 8 bases, and 7 bases separated the two germline ends. Germline loops: CDR1 LNHDA, CDR2 SQIVND (reference sequence). There are 13 residues in the CDR3.

The chain joins TRBV19 to TRBJ1-4; no firm D call. Specimen: peripheral blood. The source is a woman aged 80 or older with active or convalescent COVID-19. CDR3 sequence: CASSIDLEEKLFF. For the CDR3, the DNA is TGTGCCAGTAGTATAGATTTGGAGGAAAAACTGTTTTTT.